This is a list of T cell receptor beta chains from one sample in a study of blood T cell repertoires in COVID-19. Only in-frame clones appear in the TCRdb table, and some are missing; sequencing was by immunoSEQ multiplex PCR. The sample has some 150,000 clones; roughly 84% are singletons. Sequenced: PBMCs or T cells enriched from blood (not recorded which). Receptors originate from a human donor with acute COVID-19. The donor label of this sample is uncertain. Both conserved end residues are part of each CDR3. Each record gives: J gene, clone size, V gene, D gene, CDR3 DNA, CDR3 protein. A D gene is named only where the DNA matches it firmly. Clone size appears in some rows only: once, few, many, or a class for an expanded clone.

TRBJ2-1 NA TRBV6-1 TRBD2 TGTGCCAGCAGTGTGATAGGACTAGCGGGGTACAATGAGCAGTTCTTC CASSVIGLAGYNEQFF
TRBJ1-6 NA TRBV9 TRBD1 TGTGCCAGCAGTGACGACAGGGTTTTGGGTTCACCCCTCCACTTT CASSDDRVLGSPLHF
TRBJ2-7 NA TRBV4-1 NA TGCGCCAGCAGCCAAGGGTCCAGCTACGAGCAGTACTTC CASSQGSSYEQYF
TRBJ1-1 NA TRBV2 NA TGTGCCAGCAGTGACTCCGGCTTCACTGGGCACACTGAAGCTTTCTTT CASSDSGFTGHTEAFF
TRBJ2-5 NA TRBV7-2 TRBD2 TGTGCCAGCGGCGGGGGAGGAGAGACCCAGTACTTC CASGGGGETQYF
TRBJ1-1 NA TRBV12-3/TRBV12-4 NA TGTGCCAGCAGCCCCCTTCTGAACACTGAAGCTTTCTTT CASSPLLNTEAFF
TRBJ2-3 NA TRBV7-8 TRBD2 TGTGCCAGCAGCTTAAGACTAGCGGGGGGGCCTCTGACAGATACGCAGTATTTT CASSLRLAGGPLTDTQYF
TRBJ2-1 NA TRBV19 TRBD1 TGTGCCAGTAGTACCAAACAGGGGGCCCCCTACAATGAGCAGTTCTTC CASSTKQGAPYNEQFF
TRBJ2-7 once TRBV5-5 NA TGTGCCAGCAGCTTGGAGACAGCTTACGAGCAGTACTTC CASSLETAYEQYF
TRBJ1-1 NA TRBV10-2 NA TGCGCCAGCAGTCTTACAGGGATCACTGAAGCTTTCTTT CASSLTGITEAFF
TRBJ2-2 NA TRBV19 NA TGTGCCAGTAGTCTACGACAGCTGAACACCGGGGAGCTGTTTTTT CASSLRQLNTGELFF
TRBJ1-2 NA TRBV20-1 TRBD1 TGCAGTGCTAGTATCCCCCTGACAGGGGGCATCGGGTATGGCTACACCTTC CSASIPLTGGIGYGYTF
TRBJ2-3 NA TRBV4-3 NA TGCGCCAGCAGCCAAGATGGAGGCGGGACAGATACGCAGTATTTT CASSQDGGGTDTQYF
TRBJ2-5 once TRBV12-3/TRBV12-4 NA TGTGCCAGTGCGCGGGGCCAAGAGACCCAGTACTTC CASARGQETQYF
TRBJ2-1 NA TRBV11-2 TRBD1 TGTGCCAGCAGCTTAGCCCAGGGGGTTGAGCAGTTCTTC CASSLAQGVEQFF